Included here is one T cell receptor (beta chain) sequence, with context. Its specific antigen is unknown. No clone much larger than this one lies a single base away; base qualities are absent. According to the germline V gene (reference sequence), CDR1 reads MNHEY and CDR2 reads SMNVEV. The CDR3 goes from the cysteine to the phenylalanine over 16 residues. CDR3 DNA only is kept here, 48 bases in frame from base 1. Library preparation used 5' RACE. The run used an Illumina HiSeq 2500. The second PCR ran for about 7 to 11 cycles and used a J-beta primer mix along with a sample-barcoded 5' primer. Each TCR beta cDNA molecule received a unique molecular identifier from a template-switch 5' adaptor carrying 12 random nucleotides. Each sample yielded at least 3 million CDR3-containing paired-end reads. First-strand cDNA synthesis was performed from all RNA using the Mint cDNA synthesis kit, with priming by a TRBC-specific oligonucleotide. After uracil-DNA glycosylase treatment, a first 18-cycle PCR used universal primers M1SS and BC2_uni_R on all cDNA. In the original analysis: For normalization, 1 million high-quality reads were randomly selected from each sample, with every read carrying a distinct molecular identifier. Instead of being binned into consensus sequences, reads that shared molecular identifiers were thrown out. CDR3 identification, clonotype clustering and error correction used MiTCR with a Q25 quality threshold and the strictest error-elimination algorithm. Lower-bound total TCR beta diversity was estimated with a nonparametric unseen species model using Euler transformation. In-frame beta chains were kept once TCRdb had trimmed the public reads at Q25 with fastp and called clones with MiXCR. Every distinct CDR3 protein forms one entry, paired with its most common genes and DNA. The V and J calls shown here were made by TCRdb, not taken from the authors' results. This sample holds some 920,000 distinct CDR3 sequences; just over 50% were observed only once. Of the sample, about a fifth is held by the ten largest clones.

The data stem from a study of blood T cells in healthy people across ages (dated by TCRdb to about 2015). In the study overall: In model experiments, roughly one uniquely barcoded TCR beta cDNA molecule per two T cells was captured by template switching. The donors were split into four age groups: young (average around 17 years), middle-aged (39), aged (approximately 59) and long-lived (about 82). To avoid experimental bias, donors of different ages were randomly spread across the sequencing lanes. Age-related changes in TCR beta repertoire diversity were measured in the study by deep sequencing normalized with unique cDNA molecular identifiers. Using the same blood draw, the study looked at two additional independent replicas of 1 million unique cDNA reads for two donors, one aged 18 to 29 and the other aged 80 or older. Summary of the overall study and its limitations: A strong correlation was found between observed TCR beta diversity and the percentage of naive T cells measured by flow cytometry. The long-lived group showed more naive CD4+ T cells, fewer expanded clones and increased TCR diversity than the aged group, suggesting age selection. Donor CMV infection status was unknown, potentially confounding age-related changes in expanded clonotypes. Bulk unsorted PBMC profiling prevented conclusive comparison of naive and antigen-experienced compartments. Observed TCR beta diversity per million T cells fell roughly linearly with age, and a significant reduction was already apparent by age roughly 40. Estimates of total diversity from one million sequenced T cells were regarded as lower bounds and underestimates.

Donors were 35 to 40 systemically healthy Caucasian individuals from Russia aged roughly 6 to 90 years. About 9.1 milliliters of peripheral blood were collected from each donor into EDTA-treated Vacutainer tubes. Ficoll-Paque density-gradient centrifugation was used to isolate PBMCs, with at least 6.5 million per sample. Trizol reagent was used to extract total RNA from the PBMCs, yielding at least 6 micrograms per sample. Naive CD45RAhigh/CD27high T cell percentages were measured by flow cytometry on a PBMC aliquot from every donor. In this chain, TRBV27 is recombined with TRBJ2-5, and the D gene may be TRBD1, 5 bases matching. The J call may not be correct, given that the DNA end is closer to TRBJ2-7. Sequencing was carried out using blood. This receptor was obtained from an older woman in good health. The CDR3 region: CASSPSSGYFNYEQYF. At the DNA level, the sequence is TGTGCCAGCAGTCCATCTTCAGGGTATTTCAACTACGAGCAGTACTTC.